These T cell receptor beta chains were read from a single sample in a study of blood T cell repertoires in COVID-19. Clones were sequenced by immunoSEQ multiplex PCR, and TCRdb holds only the in-frame ones, with some missing. The table has roughly 100,000 clones, approximately 86% seen once. Sequenced material: peripheral blood. The receptor source for this set is a woman at least 80 years old with acute or convalescent COVID-19. The CDR3 runs from the conserved cysteine through the conserved F or W. A D gene is named only where the DNA matches it firmly. Clone size, where shown, is once, few, many, or a class for clones that have expanded.

CDR3nt: TGTGCCAGCTCACCACCGAGCGGGGGGGCCCGAGAGACCCAGTACTTC; CDR3aa: CASSPPSGGARETQYF; j_gene: TRBJ2-5; abundance: NA; d_gene: TRBD2; v_gene: TRBV18
CDR3nt: TGTGCCAGTAGTATTAAGACAGGGGGCAATCAGCCCCAGCATTTT; CDR3aa: CASSIKTGGNQPQHF; j_gene: TRBJ1-5; abundance: NA; d_gene: TRBD1; v_gene: TRBV19
CDR3nt: TGTGCCAGCAGCCTAGACGGTAGCTCCTACAATGAGCAGTTCTTC; CDR3aa: CASSLDGSSYNEQFF; j_gene: TRBJ2-1; abundance: NA; d_gene: NA; v_gene: TRBV5-4
CDR3nt: TGTGCCTGGAGCGAGGGGACAGAGAACACTGAAGCTTTCTTT; CDR3aa: CAWSEGTENTEAFF; j_gene: TRBJ1-1; abundance: once; d_gene: TRBD1; v_gene: TRBV30
CDR3nt: TGTGCCAGCAGCCAAGATCCGAGGGGGGGCGGAGGTGAGCAGTTCTTC; CDR3aa: CASSQDPRGGGGEQFF; j_gene: TRBJ2-1; abundance: NA; d_gene: NA; v_gene: TRBV14
CDR3nt: TGCGCCAGCAGCTTGGTGGGGGCTGGTACCGGGGAGCTGTTTTTT; CDR3aa: CASSLVGAGTGELFF; j_gene: TRBJ2-2; abundance: NA; d_gene: NA; v_gene: TRBV5-1
CDR3nt: TGTGCCAGCAGCCAACATCGGGGGGGGGAGCTGTTTTTT; CDR3aa: CASSQHRGGELFF; j_gene: TRBJ2-2; abundance: NA; d_gene: NA; v_gene: TRBV3-1/TRBV3-2
CDR3nt: TGTGCCAGCAGGACGGAACAGGGGAGGCTGTTTTTT; CDR3aa: CASRTEQGRLFF; j_gene: TRBJ1-4; abundance: once; d_gene: TRBD1; v_gene: TRBV12-3/TRBV12-4
CDR3nt: TGTGCCAGCAGTCCGGGACAGGGCTATAATTCACCCCTCCACTTT; CDR3aa: CASSPGQGYNSPLHF; j_gene: TRBJ1-6; abundance: NA; d_gene: TRBD1; v_gene: TRBV2
CDR3nt: TGTGCCAGCAGTGAGGCTATTTGGGGCAGTATTGGAAACACCATATATTTT; CDR3aa: CASSEAIWGSIGNTIYF; j_gene: TRBJ1-3; abundance: NA; d_gene: NA; v_gene: TRBV6-1
CDR3nt: TGTGCCAGCAGCCAAGATTGGACTAGCGGATCCTACGAGCAGTACTTC; CDR3aa: CASSQDWTSGSYEQYF; j_gene: TRBJ2-7; abundance: NA; d_gene: TRBD2; v_gene: TRBV4-2
CDR3nt: TGTGCCAGCAGCTTAGCGGGACAGGGGACCACCTTC; CDR3aa: CASSLAGQGTTF; j_gene: TRBJ1-2; abundance: NA; d_gene: TRBD1; v_gene: TRBV11-3
CDR3nt: TGTGCCAGCAGTGGGGCAGGCTTCCATGGCTACACCTTC; CDR3aa: CASSGAGFHGYTF; j_gene: TRBJ1-2; abundance: NA; d_gene: NA; v_gene: TRBV2
CDR3nt: TGTGCCAGCAGTTATTCAGGGGGTGGCAATCAGCCCCAGCATTTT; CDR3aa: CASSYSGGGNQPQHF; j_gene: TRBJ1-5; abundance: NA; d_gene: TRBD1; v_gene: TRBV27
CDR3nt: TGTGCCAGTAGCGCCGGGACAGGTTTCTCTGGGGCCAACGTCCTGACTTTC; CDR3aa: CASSAGTGFSGANVLTF; j_gene: TRBJ2-6; abundance: NA; d_gene: TRBD1; v_gene: TRBV19
CDR3nt: TGTGCCAGCAGTTTGGTACTCAACACTGAAGCTTTCTTT; CDR3aa: CASSLVLNTEAFF; j_gene: TRBJ1-1; abundance: NA; d_gene: NA; v_gene: TRBV27
CDR3nt: TGCGCCAGCAGCTTGCGGGACAGGATAATCTTC; CDR3aa: CASSLRDRIIF; j_gene: TRBJ1-2; abundance: NA; d_gene: TRBD1; v_gene: TRBV5-1
CDR3nt: TGTGCTAGTGGTTTGGCCCGATCGGGGACGGGGACAGACTATGGCTACACCTTC; CDR3aa: CASGLARSGTGTDYGYTF; j_gene: TRBJ1-2; abundance: NA; d_gene: TRBD1; v_gene: TRBV12-5
CDR3nt: TGTGCCAGCAGCTTAGGACCAGGACAGGGTTGGGAGACCCAGTACTTC; CDR3aa: CASSLGPGQGWETQYF; j_gene: TRBJ2-5; abundance: NA; d_gene: TRBD1; v_gene: TRBV11-2
CDR3nt: TGTGCCAGCAGTGACCCCCAGGGGACACCCTACAATGAGCAGTTCTTC; CDR3aa: CASSDPQGTPYNEQFF; j_gene: TRBJ2-1; abundance: once; d_gene: NA; v_gene: TRBV6-4
CDR3nt: TGCGCCAGCAGCCAAGATCGAGCTACGGGATATAATTCACCCCTCCACTTT; CDR3aa: CASSQDRATGYNSPLHF; j_gene: TRBJ1-6; abundance: NA; d_gene: NA; v_gene: TRBV4-1
CDR3nt: TGTGCCAGCAGTCCCCGACAGGGGGGAGGGGTAAGGGAGACCCAGTACTTC; CDR3aa: CASSPRQGGGVRETQYF; j_gene: TRBJ2-5; abundance: NA; d_gene: TRBD1; v_gene: TRBV6-6
CDR3nt: TGTGCCAGCAGCCAAGTCCGCGCGATTGCGCAGTATTTT; CDR3aa: CASSQVRAIAQYF; j_gene: TRBJ2-3; abundance: NA; d_gene: NA; v_gene: TRBV3-1/TRBV3-2
CDR3nt: TGTGCCAGCGTATTCAGCGGGGGGTTGGAGACCCAGTACTTC; CDR3aa: CASVFSGGLETQYF; j_gene: TRBJ2-5; abundance: NA; d_gene: TRBD2; v_gene: TRBV25-1
CDR3nt: TGTGCCAGCAGGGACAGGCCTGGAAACACCATATATTTT; CDR3aa: CASRDRPGNTIYF; j_gene: TRBJ1-3; abundance: NA; d_gene: TRBD1; v_gene: TRBV6-5
CDR3nt: TGTGCCAGAAGCTTAGGCCCCCAGGGGGCTTCTTGTGGCTACACCTTC; CDR3aa: CARSLGPQGASCGYTF; j_gene: TRBJ1-2; abundance: NA; d_gene: NA; v_gene: TRBV7-5
CDR3nt: TGTGCCAGCAGCCCCAGGGGATACTATGGCTACACCTTC; CDR3aa: CASSPRGYYGYTF; j_gene: TRBJ1-2; abundance: NA; d_gene: NA; v_gene: TRBV13
CDR3nt: TGTGCCAGCAGCTATGACAGGTCAGATTCACCCCTCCACTTT; CDR3aa: CASSYDRSDSPLHF; j_gene: TRBJ1-6; abundance: NA; d_gene: NA; v_gene: TRBV6-5
CDR3nt: TGCGCCAGCAGCTTAGCACTAGCGGGGGACGAGCAGTACTTC; CDR3aa: CASSLALAGDEQYF; j_gene: TRBJ2-7; abundance: NA; d_gene: TRBD2; v_gene: TRBV5-1
CDR3nt: TGTGCCTGGACCCCGCGGGGAGGGAGCTACAATGAGCAGTTCTTC; CDR3aa: CAWTPRGGSYNEQFF; j_gene: TRBJ2-1; abundance: NA; d_gene: TRBD2; v_gene: TRBV30
CDR3nt: TGTGCCAGCAGGAAAGGGGGGGTAGCTTTCTTT; CDR3aa: CASRKGGVAFF; j_gene: TRBJ1-1; abundance: once; d_gene: NA; v_gene: TRBV5-4
CDR3nt: TGCGCCAGCAGCAACCGGGACTACTTCACAGATACGCAGTATTTT; CDR3aa: CASSNRDYFTDTQYF; j_gene: TRBJ2-3; abundance: once; d_gene: TRBD2; v_gene: TRBV5-1
CDR3nt: TGTGCCAGCAGTTTAAAACCCAGGGAAGGCGGGGAGCTGTTTTTT; CDR3aa: CASSLKPREGGELFF; j_gene: TRBJ2-2; abundance: NA; d_gene: NA; v_gene: TRBV27
CDR3nt: TGTGCCAGCAGTTTAGAACAGGGGCTGAATTCACCCCTCCACTTT; CDR3aa: CASSLEQGLNSPLHF; j_gene: TRBJ1-6; abundance: NA; d_gene: TRBD1; v_gene: TRBV6-4
CDR3nt: TGTGCCTTCGGGGAGGGTACGGGATCCTACGAGCAGTACTTC; CDR3aa: CAFGEGTGSYEQYF; j_gene: TRBJ2-7; abundance: NA; d_gene: TRBD2; v_gene: TRBV30
CDR3nt: TGTGCCAGCAGCTTAGCGAGGAGCTCTGGGGCCAACGTCCTGACTTTC; CDR3aa: CASSLARSSGANVLTF; j_gene: TRBJ2-6; abundance: once; d_gene: NA; v_gene: TRBV11-1
CDR3nt: TGTGCCAGTGGCCGGGGGAGCTCCTACGAGCAGTACTTC; CDR3aa: CASGRGSSYEQYF; j_gene: TRBJ2-7; abundance: once; d_gene: NA; v_gene: TRBV12-3/TRBV12-4
CDR3nt: TGTGCCAGCAGCTTATTTGGGCCCGCAGATACGCAGTATTTT; CDR3aa: CASSLFGPADTQYF; j_gene: TRBJ2-3; abundance: NA; d_gene: NA; v_gene: TRBV7-3
CDR3nt: TGTGCCAGCAGCCCTACTACGTCCTTTCCGGAAAAACTGTTTTTT; CDR3aa: CASSPTTSFPEKLFF; j_gene: TRBJ1-4; abundance: NA; d_gene: NA; v_gene: TRBV11-2
CDR3nt: TGTGCCAGTAGTATGGGGTTGAGGGCGATTCGAAATCAGCCCCAGCATTTT; CDR3aa: CASSMGLRAIRNQPQHF; j_gene: TRBJ1-5; abundance: few; d_gene: NA; v_gene: TRBV19
CDR3nt: TGTGCCAGCAGTTCCGACAGGAGCCAGCCCCAGCATTTT; CDR3aa: CASSSDRSQPQHF; j_gene: TRBJ1-5; abundance: NA; d_gene: NA; v_gene: TRBV12-3/TRBV12-4
CDR3nt: TGTGCCAGCAGTTTGAAGGGGGATACGCAGTATTTT; CDR3aa: CASSLKGDTQYF; j_gene: TRBJ2-3; abundance: NA; d_gene: NA; v_gene: TRBV12-3/TRBV12-4
CDR3nt: TGTGCCAGCAGCCCCTCGGGGGGAAATTCACCCCTCCACTTT; CDR3aa: CASSPSGGNSPLHF; j_gene: TRBJ1-6; abundance: NA; d_gene: NA; v_gene: TRBV16
CDR3nt: TGTGCTAGCAGCTTGGAGACGAACACCGGGGAGCTGTTTTTT; CDR3aa: CASSLETNTGELFF; j_gene: TRBJ2-2; abundance: NA; d_gene: NA; v_gene: TRBV7-7
CDR3nt: TGTGCCAGCCACGGGACAGCGCGAAATGGCTACACCTTC; CDR3aa: CASHGTARNGYTF; j_gene: TRBJ1-2; abundance: NA; d_gene: TRBD1; v_gene: TRBV12-3/TRBV12-4
CDR3nt: TGTGCCAGCACTTTCACGGGGGGCGCGGATTCACCCCTCCACTTT; CDR3aa: CASTFTGGADSPLHF; j_gene: TRBJ1-6; abundance: medium-sized; d_gene: NA; v_gene: TRBV28
CDR3nt: TGTGCCAGCAGCCAAGGAGGGTTCTATAGCAATCAGCCCCAGCATTTT; CDR3aa: CASSQGGFYSNQPQHF; j_gene: TRBJ1-5; abundance: NA; d_gene: NA; v_gene: TRBV3-1/TRBV3-2
CDR3nt: TGTGCCACTACCCCCTGGCAGGGGGTAGACAATGAGCAGTTCTTC; CDR3aa: CATTPWQGVDNEQFF; j_gene: TRBJ2-1; abundance: NA; d_gene: TRBD1; v_gene: TRBV6-5
CDR3nt: TGCGCCAGCAGCTCCACCGGGACAGCCTATGGCTACACCTTC; CDR3aa: CASSSTGTAYGYTF; j_gene: TRBJ1-2; abundance: NA; d_gene: TRBD1; v_gene: TRBV5-1
CDR3nt: TGCGCCAGCAGCCAAGAACGGGACAGCCATAAGCATTTT; CDR3aa: CASSQERDSHKHF; j_gene: TRBJ1-5; abundance: NA; d_gene: TRBD1; v_gene: TRBV4-1
CDR3nt: TGTGCCAGCTCACGAGGACAGGGGGATCAGCCCCAGCATTTT; CDR3aa: CASSRGQGDQPQHF; j_gene: TRBJ1-5; abundance: NA; d_gene: TRBD1; v_gene: TRBV18
CDR3nt: TGCGCCAGCAGACCGGACAGGGCGGCGAACACCGGGGAGCTGTTTTTT; CDR3aa: CASRPDRAANTGELFF; j_gene: TRBJ2-2; abundance: NA; d_gene: TRBD1; v_gene: TRBV5-1